This TCR beta chain was profiled in a study of blood T cell repertoires in COVID-19. Study-wide background: Sites in the United States, Italy and Spain provided acute and convalescent COVID-19 samples.

CDR1 is MNHEY and CDR2 is SMNVEV in the germline V gene (reference sequence). This CDR3 has 14 residues. V lost 3 bases and J 0 bases, leaving 8 bases between the germline ends. Measured with immunoSEQ multiplex PCR; TCRdb has only the in-frame clones, and not every one. The sample consists of some 350,000 clones, around 87% of them appearing once. Sequences were obtained from peripheral blood. V usage is TRBV27 and J usage is TRBJ1-1, with D tentatively TRBD1 (5 bases). The TCR was taken from a woman in her 50s with COVID-19, enrolled during active disease. CDR3 coding DNA: TGTGCCAGCAGTTTGACAGCGCTGAACACTGAAGCTTTCTTT. Translating gives CASSLTALNTEAFF.